A single TCR beta chain is shown here with its context. What it recognizes is unknown. Generated by immunoSEQ multiplex PCR, the TCRdb table keeps only in-frame clones and is missing some. The table lists about 19,000 clones, around four fifths of them singletons, with over 1.5% in the top ten. These data originate in a study of T cells in narcolepsy. Trimming took 4 bases from V and 2 from J, leaving 12 bases between them. The CDR3 consists of 15 residues. Germline V gives CDR1 MNHEY, CDR2 SVGAGI. Whole-study results and caveats: Healthy controls reportedly lacked the autoreactive clonotypes serially found in patients' blood.

The sequencing input was memory (CD45RA-) CD4+ T cells from blood. The chain recombines TRBV6-5 with TRBJ2-1; D may match TRBD1 or TRBD2 (5 bases each). The origin of this receptor is a human donor in good health. CDR3 nucleotide sequence: TGTGCCAGCAGTTGGGGGACGCCCGCCTACAATGAGCAGTTCTTC. This sequence encodes CASSWGTPAYNEQFF.